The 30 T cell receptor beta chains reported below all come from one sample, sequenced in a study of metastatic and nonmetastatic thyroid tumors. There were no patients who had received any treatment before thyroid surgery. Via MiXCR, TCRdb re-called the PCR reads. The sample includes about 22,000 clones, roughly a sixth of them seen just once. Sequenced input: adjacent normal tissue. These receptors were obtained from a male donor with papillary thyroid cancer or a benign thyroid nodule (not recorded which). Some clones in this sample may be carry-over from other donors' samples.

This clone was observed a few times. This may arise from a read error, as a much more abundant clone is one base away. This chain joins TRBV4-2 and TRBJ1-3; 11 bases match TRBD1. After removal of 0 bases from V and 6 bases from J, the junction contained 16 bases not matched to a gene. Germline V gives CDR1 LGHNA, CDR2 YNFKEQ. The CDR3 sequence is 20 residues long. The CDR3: CASSQDRFSAGTGGENTIYF. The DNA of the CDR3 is TGTGCCAGCAGCCAAGATCGGTTCTCAGCCGGGACAGGGGGAGAAAACACCATATATTTT.

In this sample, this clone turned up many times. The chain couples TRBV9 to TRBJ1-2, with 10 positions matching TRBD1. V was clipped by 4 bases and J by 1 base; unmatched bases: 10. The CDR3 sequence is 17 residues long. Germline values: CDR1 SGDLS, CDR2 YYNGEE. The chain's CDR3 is CASSNRDRGGGNYGYTF. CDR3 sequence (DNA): TGTGCCAGCAGCAACCGGGACAGGGGAGGGGGTAACTATGGCTACACCTTC.

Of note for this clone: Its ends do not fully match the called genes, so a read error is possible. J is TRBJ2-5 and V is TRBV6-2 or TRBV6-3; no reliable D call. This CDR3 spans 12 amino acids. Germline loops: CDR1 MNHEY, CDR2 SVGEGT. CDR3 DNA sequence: TGTGCCAGCGACCCAGGTTTCGATACCCGGTACTTC. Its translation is CASDPGFDTRYF.

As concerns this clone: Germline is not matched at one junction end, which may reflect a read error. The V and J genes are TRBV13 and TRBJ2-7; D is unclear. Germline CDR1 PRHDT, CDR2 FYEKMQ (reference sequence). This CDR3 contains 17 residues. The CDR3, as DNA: TGTGCCAGCAGCTTAGGAAGCCACAGTGCGGCCTCCTACGATCAGTACTTC. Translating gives CASSLGSHSAASYDQYF.

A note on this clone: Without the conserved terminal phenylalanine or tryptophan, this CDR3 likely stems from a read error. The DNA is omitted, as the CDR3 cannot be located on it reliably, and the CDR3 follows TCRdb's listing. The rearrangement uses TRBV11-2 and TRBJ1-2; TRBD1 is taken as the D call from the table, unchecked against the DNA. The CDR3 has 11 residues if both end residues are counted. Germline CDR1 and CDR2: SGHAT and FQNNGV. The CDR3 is CASSTGQGPSL.

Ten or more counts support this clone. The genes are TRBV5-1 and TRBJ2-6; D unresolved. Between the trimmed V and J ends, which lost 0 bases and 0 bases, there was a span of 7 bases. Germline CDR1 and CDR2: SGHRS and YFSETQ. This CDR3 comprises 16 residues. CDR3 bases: TGCGCCAGCAGCTTGGCCGTCAGCTCTGGGGCCAACGTCCTGACTTTC. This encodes CASSLAVSSGANVLTF.

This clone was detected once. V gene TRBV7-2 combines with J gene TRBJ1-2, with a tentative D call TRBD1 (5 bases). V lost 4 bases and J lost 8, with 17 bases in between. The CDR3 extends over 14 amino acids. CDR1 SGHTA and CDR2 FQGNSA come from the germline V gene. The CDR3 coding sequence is TGTGCCAGCAGCTCCTACATGGGGGAAGGAGGCTACACCTTC. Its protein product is CASSSYMGEGGYTF.

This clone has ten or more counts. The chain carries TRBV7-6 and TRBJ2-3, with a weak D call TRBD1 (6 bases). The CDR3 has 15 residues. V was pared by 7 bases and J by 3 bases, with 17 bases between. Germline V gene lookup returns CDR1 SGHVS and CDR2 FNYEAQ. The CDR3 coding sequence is TGTGCCAGCACCCGTGGGGGCGCGGTGACAGATACGCAGTATTTT. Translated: CASTRGGAVTDTQYF. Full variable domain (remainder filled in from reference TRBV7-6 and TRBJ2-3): GAGVSQSPRYKVTKRGQDVALRCDPISGHVSLYWYRQALGQGPEFLTYFNYEAQQDKSGLPNDRFSAERPEGSISTLTIQRTEQRDSAMYRCASTRGGAVTDTQYFGPGTRLTVL.

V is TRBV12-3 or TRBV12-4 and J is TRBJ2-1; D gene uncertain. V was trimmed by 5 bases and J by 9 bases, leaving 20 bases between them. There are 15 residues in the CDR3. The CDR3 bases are TGTGCCAGCAGTCCCAGCGATCGAGTCATTGGTGAGCAGTTCTTC. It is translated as CASSPSDRVIGEQFF.

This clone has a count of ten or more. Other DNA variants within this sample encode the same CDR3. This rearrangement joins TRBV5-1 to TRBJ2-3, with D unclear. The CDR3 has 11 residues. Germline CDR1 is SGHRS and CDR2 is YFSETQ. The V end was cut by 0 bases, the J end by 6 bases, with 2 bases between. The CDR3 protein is CASSLGDTQYF. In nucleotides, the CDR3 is TGCGCCAGCAGCTTGGGGGATACGCAGTATTTT.

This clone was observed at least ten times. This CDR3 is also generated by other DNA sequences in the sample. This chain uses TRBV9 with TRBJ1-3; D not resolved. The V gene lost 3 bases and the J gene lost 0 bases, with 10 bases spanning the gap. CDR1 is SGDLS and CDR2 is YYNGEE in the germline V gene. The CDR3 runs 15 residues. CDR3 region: CASSGTLSSGNTIYF. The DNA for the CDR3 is TGTGCCAGCAGCGGGACTCTAAGCTCTGGAAACACCATATATTTT.

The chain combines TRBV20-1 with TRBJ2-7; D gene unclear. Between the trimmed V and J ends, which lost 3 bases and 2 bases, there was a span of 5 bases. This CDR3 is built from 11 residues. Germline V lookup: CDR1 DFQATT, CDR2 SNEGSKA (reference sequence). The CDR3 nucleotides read TGCAGTGCTAGCCCACCCTACGAGCAGTACTTC. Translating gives CSASPPYEQYF.

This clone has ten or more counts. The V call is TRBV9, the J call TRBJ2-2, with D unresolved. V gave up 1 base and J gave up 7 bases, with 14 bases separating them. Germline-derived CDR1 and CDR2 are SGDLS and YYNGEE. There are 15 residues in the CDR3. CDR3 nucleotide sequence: TGTGCCAGCAGCGTAAGTTGGAGTACGGTCGGGGAGCTGTTTTTT. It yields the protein CASSVSWSTVGELFF.

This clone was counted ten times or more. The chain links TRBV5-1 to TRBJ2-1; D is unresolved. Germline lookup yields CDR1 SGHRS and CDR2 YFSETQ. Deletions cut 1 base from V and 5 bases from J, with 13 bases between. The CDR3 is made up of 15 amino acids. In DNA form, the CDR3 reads TGCGCCAGCAGCTTGTTTGTTGGACCAAACAATGAGCAGTTCTTC. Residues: CASSLFVGPNNEQFF.

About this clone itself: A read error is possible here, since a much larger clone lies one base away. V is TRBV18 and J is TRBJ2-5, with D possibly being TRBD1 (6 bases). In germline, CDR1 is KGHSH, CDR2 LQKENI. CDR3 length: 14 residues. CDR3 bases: TGTGCCAGCTCACCAACGGACAGCCAAGAGACCCAGCACTTC. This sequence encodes CASSPTDSQETQHF.

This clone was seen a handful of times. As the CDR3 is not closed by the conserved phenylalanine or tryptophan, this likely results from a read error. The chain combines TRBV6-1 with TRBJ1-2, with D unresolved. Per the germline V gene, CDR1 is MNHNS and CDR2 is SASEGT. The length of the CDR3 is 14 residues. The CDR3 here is CAGSLRDLLYGYTL. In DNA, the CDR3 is TGTGCCGGCAGTCTCCGTGATCTCCTCTATGGCTACACCCTC.

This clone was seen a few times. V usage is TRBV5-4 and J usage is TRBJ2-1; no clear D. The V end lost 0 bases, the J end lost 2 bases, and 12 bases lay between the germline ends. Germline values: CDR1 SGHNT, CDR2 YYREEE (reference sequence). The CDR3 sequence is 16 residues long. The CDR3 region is CASSLERYRAYNEQFF. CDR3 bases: TGTGCCAGCAGCTTGGAACGGTATCGTGCCTACAATGAGCAGTTCTTC.

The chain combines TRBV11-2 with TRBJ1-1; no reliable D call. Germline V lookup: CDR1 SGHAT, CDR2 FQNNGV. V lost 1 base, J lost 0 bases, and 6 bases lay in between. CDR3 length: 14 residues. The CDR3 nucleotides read TGTGCCAGCAGCTTAGTCAGGATGAACACTGAAGCTTTCTTT. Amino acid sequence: CASSLVRMNTEAFF.

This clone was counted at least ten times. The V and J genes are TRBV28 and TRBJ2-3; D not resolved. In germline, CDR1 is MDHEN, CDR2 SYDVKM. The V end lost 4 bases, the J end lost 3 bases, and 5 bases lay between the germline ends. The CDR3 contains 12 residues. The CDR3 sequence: CASSSRTDTQYF. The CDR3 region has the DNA TGTGCCAGCAGTTCTCGGACAGATACGCAGTATTTT.

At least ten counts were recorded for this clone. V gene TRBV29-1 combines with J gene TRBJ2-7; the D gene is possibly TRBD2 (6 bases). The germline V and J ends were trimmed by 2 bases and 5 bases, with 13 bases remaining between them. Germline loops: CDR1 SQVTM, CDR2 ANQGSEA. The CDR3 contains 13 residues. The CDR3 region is CSVEPAEGNEQYF. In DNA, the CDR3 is TGCAGCGTTGAACCAGCGGAGGGTAACGAGCAGTACTTC.

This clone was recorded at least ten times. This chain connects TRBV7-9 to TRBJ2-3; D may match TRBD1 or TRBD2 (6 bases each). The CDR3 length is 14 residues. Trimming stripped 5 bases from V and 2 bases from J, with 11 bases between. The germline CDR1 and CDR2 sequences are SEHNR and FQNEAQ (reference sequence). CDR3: CASSPSGATDTQYF. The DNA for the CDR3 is TGTGCCAGCAGCCCTTCGGGGGCCACAGATACGCAGTATTTT.

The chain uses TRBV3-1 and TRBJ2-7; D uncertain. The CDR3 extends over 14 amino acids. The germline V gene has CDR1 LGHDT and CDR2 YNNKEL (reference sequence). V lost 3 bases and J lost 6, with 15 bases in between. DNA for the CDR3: TGTGCCAGCAGCCAGTCTACATGGTCGAGCGAGCAGTACGTC. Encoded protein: CASSQSTWSSEQYV.

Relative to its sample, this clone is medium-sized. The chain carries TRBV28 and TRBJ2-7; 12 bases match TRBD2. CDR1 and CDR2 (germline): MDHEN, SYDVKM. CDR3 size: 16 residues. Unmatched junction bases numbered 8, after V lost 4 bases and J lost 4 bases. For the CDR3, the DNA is TGTGCCAGCAGTTCCATCCGACTAGCGGGGGTTTACGAGCAGTACTTC. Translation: CASSSIRLAGVYEQYF. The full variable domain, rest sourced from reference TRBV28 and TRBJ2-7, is DVKVTQSSRYLVKRTGEKVFLECVQDMDHENMFWYRQDPGLGLRLIYFSYDVKMKEKGDIPEGYSVSREKKERFSLILESASTNQTSMYLCASSSIRLAGVYEQYFGPGTRLTVT.

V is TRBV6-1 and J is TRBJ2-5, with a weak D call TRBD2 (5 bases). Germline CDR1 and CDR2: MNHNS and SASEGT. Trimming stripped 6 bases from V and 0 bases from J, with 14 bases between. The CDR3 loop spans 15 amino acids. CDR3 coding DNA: TGTGCCAGCAGACCACGGGAAAAGGACCAAGAGACCCAGTACTTC. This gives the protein CASRPREKDQETQYF.

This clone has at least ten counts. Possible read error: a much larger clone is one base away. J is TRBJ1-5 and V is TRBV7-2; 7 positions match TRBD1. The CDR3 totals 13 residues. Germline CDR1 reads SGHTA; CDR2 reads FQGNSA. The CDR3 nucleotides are TGTGCCAGCAGCTGGGGACAGACACAGCCCCGGCATTTT. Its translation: CASSWGQTQPRHF.

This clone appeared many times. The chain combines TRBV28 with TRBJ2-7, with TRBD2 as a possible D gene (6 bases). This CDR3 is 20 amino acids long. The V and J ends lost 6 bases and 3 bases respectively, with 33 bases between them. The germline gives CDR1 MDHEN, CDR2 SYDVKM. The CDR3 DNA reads TGTGCCAGCAGCCCGTACGGAGGGATTAATCCCCTAACAGCCGACTACGAGCAGTACGTC. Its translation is CASSPYGGINPLTADYEQYV.

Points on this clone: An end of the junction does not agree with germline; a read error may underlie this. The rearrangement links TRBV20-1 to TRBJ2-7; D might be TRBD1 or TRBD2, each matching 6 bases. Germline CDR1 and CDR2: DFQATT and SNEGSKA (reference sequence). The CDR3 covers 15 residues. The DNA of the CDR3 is TGCAGTGCTAGAGATTCCCAGAGGGGGGTCTACGAGCAGTATTTC. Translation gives CSARDSQRGVYEQYF.

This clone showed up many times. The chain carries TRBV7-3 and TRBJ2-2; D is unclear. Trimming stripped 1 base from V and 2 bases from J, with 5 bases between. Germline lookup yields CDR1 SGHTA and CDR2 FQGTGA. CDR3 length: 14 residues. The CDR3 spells CASSLRLNTGELFF. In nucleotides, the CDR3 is TGTGCCAGCAGCTTAAGGTTAAACACCGGGGAGCTGTTTTTT.

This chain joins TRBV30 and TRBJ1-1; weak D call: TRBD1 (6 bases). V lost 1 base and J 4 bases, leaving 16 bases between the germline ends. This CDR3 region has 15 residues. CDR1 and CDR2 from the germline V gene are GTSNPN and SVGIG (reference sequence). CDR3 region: CAWSEGSGAVTEAFF. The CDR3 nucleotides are TGTGCCTGGAGTGAGGGGTCGGGGGCCGTCACTGAAGCTTTCTTT.

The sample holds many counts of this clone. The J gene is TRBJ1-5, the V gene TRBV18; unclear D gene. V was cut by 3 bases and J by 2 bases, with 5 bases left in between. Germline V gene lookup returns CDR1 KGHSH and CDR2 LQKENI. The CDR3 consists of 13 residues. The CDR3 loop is CASSPSGNQPQHF. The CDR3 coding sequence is TGTGCCAGCTCACCCAGCGGCAATCAGCCCCAGCATTTT.